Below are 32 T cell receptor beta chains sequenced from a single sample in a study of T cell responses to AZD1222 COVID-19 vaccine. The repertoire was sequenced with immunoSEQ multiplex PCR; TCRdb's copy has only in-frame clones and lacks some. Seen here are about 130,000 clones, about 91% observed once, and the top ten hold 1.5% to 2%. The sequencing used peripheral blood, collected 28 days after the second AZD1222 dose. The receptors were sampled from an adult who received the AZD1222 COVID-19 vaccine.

The CDR3 spells CASATRGSAEAFF. CDR3 sequence (DNA): TGTGCCAGCGCAACGCGGGGGAGCGCTGAAGCTTTCTTT. The V gene is TRBV6-5, the J gene TRBJ1-1; a weak D match, TRBD1 (5 bases). CDR3 size: 13 residues. Germline V gives CDR1 MNHEY, CDR2 SVGAGI. The germline V and J ends were trimmed by 8 bases and 6 bases, with 16 bases remaining between them.

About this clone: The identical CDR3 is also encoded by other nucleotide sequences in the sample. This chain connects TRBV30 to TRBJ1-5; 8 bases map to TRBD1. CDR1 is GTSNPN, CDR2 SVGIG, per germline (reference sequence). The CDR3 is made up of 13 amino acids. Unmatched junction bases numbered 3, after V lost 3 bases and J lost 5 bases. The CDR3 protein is CAWSTGGDQPQHF. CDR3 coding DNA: TGTGCCTGGAGCACAGGGGGTGATCAGCCCCAGCATTTT.

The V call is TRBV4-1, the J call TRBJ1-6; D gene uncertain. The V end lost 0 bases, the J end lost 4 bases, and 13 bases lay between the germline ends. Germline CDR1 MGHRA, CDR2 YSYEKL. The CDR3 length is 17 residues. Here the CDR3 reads CASSQDVGGEYNSPLHF. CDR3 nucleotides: TGCGCCAGCAGCCAAGATGTGGGAGGAGAGTATAATTCACCCCTCCACTTT.

The CDR3 loop is CASTPQRGQPQHF. For the CDR3, the DNA is TGTGCCAGTACACCTCAGAGGGGACAGCCCCAGCATTTT. This rearrangement joins TRBV19 to TRBJ1-5; TRBD1 might be the D (5 bases). CDR3 size: 13 residues. Trimming shortened V by 7 bases and J by 7 bases, and 14 bases separated the two germline ends. CDR1 and CDR2 (germline): LNHDA, SQIVND (reference sequence).

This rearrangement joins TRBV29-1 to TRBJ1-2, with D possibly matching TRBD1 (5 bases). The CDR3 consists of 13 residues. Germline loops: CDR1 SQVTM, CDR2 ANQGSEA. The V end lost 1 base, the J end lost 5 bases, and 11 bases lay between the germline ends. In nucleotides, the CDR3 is TGCAGCGTTGAAGCTGGGGCAGGGTATGGCTACACCTTC. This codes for CSVEAGAGYGYTF.

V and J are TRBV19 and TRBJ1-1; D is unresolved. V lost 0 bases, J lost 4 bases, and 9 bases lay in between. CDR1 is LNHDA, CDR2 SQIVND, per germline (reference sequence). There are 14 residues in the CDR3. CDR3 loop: CASSIDNFFTEAFF. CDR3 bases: TGTGCCAGTAGTATAGACAACTTCTTCACTGAAGCTTTCTTT.

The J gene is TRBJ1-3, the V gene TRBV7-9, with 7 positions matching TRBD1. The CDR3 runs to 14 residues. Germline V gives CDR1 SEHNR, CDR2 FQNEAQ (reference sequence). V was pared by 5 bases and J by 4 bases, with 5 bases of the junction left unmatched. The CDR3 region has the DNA TGTGCCAGCAGCCCGGGACAGCTGGGAAACACCATATATTTT. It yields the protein CASSPGQLGNTIYF.

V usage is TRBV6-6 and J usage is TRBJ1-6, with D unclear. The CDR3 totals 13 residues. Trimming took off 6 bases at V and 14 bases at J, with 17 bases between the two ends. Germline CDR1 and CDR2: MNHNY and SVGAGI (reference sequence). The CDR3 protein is CASSPFPEESLHF. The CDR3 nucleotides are TGTGCCAGCAGCCCCTTCCCTGAAGAATCCCTCCACTTT.

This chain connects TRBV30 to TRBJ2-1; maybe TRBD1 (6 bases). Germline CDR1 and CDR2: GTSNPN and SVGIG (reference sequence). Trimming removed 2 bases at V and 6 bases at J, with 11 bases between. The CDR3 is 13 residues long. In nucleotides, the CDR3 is TGTGCCTGGAGTAGAGGGGGTGTCAATGAGCAGTTCTTC. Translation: CAWSRGGVNEQFF.

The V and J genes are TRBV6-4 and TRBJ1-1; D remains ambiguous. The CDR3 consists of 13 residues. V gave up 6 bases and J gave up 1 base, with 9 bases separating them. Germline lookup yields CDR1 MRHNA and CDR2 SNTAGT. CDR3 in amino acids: CASSQEENTEAFF. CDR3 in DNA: TGTGCCAGCAGCCAGGAAGAGAACACTGAAGCTTTCTTT.

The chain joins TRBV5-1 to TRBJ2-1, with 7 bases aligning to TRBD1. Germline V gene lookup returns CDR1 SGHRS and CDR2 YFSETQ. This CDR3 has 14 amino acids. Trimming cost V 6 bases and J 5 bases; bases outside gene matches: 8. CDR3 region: CASNPGTANNEQFF. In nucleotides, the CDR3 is TGCGCCAGCAACCCCGGGACAGCAAACAATGAGCAGTTCTTC.

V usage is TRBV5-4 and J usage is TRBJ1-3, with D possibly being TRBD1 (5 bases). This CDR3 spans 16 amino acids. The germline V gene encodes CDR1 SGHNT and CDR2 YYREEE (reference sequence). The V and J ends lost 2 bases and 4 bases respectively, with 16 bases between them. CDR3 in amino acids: CASSLGGARRGNTIYF. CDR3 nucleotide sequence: TGTGCCAGCAGCTTAGGAGGGGCGCGTAGAGGAAACACCATATATTTT.

For the CDR3, the DNA is TGTGCCAGCAGCTTCGGGCGGACCGCGAACACCGGGGAGCTGTTTTTT. Protein: CASSFGRTANTGELFF. This chain joins TRBV7-9 and TRBJ2-2, with D unclear. Per the germline V gene, CDR1 is SEHNR and CDR2 is FQNEAQ (reference sequence). The CDR3 totals 16 residues. V dropped 3 bases and J dropped 0 bases, with 11 bases sitting between them.

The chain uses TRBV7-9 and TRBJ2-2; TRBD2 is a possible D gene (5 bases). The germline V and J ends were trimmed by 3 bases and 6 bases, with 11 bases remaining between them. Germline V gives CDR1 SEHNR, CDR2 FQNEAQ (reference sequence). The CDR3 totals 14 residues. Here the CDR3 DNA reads TGTGCCAGCAGCTTCTTTAGCGAGTCCGGGGAGCTGTTTTTT. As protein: CASSFFSESGELFF.

The CDR3 loop is CASSSPGQQVDQPQHF. CDR3 sequence (DNA): TGTGCCAGCAGCTCCCCGGGACAGCAAGTGGATCAGCCCCAGCATTTT. The rearrangement joins TRBV7-8 to TRBJ1-5, with 7 nucleotides matching TRBD1. Per germline, CDR1 SGHVS and CDR2 FQNEAQ. After removal of 4 bases from V and 5 bases from J, the junction contained 11 bases not matched to a gene. This CDR3 is built from 16 residues.

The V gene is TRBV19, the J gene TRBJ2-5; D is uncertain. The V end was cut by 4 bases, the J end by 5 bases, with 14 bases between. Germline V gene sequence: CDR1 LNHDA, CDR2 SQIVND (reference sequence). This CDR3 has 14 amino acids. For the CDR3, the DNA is TGTGCCAGTAGTACCCGGACGGACGGGGAGACCCAGTACTTC. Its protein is CASSTRTDGETQYF.

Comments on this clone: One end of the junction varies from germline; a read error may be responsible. CDR3 sequence: CASSRDRAQPQHF. The CDR3 DNA reads TGCGCCAGTAGCCGGGACAGGGCTCAGCCCCAGCATTTT. The chain uses TRBV4-3 and TRBJ1-5, with 9 bases aligning to TRBD1. Germline CDR1 reads LGHNA; CDR2 reads YSLEER. The CDR3 is 13 residues long.

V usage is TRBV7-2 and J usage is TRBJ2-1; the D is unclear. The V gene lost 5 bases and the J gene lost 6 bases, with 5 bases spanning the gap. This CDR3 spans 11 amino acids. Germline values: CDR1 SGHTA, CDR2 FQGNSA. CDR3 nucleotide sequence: TGTGCCAGCAGCCTGACCAATGAGCAGTTCTTC. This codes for CASSLTNEQFF.

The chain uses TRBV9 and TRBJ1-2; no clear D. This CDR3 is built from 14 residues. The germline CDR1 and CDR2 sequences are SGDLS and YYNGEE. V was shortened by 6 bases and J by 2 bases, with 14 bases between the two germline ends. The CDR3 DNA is TGTGCCAGCACCCTCGGGGAAGGGAACTATGGCTACACCTTC. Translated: CASTLGEGNYGYTF.

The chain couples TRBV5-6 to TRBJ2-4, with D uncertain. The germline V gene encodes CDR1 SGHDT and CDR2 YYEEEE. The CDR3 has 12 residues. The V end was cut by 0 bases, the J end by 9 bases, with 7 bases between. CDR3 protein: CASSLGVGIQYF. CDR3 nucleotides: TGTGCCAGCAGCTTGGGCGTAGGCATTCAGTACTTC. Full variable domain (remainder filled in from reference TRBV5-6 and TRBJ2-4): DAGVTQSPTHLIKTRGQQVTLRCSPKSGHDTVSWYQQALGQGPQFIFQYYEEEERQRGNFPDRFSGHQFPNYSSELNVNALLLGDSALYLCASSLGVGIQYFGAGTRLSVL.

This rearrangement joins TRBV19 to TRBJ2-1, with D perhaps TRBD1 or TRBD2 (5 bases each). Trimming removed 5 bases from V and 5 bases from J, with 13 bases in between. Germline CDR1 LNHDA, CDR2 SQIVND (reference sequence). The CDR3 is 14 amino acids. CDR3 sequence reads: CASSLGEFNNEQFF. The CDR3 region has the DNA TGTGCCAGTAGTCTGGGGGAGTTTAACAATGAGCAGTTCTTC.

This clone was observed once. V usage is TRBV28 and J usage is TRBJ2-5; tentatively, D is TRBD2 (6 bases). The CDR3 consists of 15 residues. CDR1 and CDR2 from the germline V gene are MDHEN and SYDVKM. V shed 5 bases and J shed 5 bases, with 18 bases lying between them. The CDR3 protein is CASSEPGLTRETQYF. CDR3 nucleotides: TGTGCCAGCAGTGAGCCGGGACTGACGCGGGAGACCCAGTACTTC.

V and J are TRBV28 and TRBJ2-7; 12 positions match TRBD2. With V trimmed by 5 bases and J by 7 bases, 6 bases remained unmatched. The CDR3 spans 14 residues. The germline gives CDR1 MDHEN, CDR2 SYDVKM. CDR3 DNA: TGTGCCAGCAGTACAGCTAGCGGGAGGGGTGAGCAGTACGTC. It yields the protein CASSTASGRGEQYV.

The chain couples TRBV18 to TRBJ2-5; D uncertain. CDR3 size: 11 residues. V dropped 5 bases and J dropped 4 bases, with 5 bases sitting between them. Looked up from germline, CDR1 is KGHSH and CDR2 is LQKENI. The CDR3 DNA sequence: TGTGCCAGCTCAGTAGGAGAGACCCAGTACTTC. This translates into CASSVGETQYF.

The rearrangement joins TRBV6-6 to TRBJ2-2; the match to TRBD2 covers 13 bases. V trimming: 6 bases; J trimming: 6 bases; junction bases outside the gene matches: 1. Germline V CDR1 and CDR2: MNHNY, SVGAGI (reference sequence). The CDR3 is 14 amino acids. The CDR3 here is CASRGTSGAGELFF. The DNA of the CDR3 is TGTGCCAGCAGAGGGACTAGCGGGGCCGGGGAGCTGTTTTTT.

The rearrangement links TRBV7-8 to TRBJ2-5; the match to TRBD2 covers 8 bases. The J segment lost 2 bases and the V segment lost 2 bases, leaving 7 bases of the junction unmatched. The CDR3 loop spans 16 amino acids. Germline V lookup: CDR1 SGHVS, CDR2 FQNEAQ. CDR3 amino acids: CASSLYLSGNQETQYF. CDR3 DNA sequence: TGTGCCAGCAGCTTATACCTTAGCGGGAATCAAGAGACCCAGTACTTC.

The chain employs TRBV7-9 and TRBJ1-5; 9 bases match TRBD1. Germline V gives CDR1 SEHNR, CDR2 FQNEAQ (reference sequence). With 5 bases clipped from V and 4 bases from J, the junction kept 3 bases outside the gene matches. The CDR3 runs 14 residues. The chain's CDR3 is CASSQGQGNQPQHF. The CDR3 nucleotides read TGTGCCAGCAGCCAAGGACAGGGGAATCAGCCCCAGCATTTT.

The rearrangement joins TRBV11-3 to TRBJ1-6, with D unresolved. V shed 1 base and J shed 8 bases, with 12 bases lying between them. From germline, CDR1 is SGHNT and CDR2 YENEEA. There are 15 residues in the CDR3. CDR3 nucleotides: TGTGCCAGCAGCTTAGGGGCGGATTCCTATTCACCCCTCCACTTT. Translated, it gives CASSLGADSYSPLHF.

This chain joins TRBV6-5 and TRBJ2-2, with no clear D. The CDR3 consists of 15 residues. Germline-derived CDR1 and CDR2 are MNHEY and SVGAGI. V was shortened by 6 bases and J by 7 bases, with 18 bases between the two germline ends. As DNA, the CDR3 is TGTGCCAGCAGGCAAGAGAGGACGTTAAGCGGGGAGCTGTTTTTT. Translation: CASRQERTLSGELFF.

DNA for the CDR3: TGCGCCAGCAGCCTGACAGGGATCACTGAAGCTTTCTTT. As protein: CASSLTGITEAFF. This chain links TRBV5-1 with TRBJ1-1; 7 nucleotides align to TRBD1. This CDR3 has 13 amino acids. Germline CDR1 SGHRS, CDR2 YFSETQ. V gave up 4 bases and J gave up 4 bases; unmatched junction bases: 4.

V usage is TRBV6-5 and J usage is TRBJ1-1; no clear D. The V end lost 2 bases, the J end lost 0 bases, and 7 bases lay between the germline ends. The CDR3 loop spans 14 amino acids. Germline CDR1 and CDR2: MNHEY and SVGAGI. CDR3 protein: CASSYERMNTEAFF. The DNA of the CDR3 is TGTGCCAGCAGTTACGAGAGAATGAACACTGAAGCTTTCTTT.

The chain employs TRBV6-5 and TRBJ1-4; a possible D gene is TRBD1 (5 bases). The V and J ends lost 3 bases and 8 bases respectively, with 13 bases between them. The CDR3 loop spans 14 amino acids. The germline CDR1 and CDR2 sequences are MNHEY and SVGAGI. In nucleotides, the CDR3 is TGTGCCAGCAGTTATTCCCCAGAGGGGGAAAAACTGTTTTTT. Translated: CASSYSPEGEKLFF.